This T cell receptor beta chain is from a study of blood T cell repertoires in COVID-19. Overall study context: COVID-19 samples, acute and convalescent, were from the United States, Italy and Spain. T cells, B-cell-depleted T cells, or PBMCs supplied cDNA or gDNA.

This clone has just one count. Other nucleotide sequences from this sample produce the same CDR3. Per the original data handling: Amplified reference gene primers provided the basis for estimating nucleated cell counts. Generated by immunoSEQ multiplex PCR, the TCRdb table keeps only in-frame clones and is missing some. For V, J and clone size, that table is used; D and trimming come from the DNA. The sample has some 150,000 clones; approximately 90% are singletons. J was trimmed by 5 bases and V by 3 bases; bases with no gene match: 3. Germline CDR1 and CDR2: ENHRY and SYGVKD. The length of the CDR3 is 13 residues.

The chain carries TRBV10-3 and TRBJ1-1, with TRBD1 matching over 7 bases. This clonotype was sampled from a woman aged 55 to 70 with active or convalescent COVID-19. The sample consisted of peripheral blood. CDR3 amino acids: CAISDRGNTEAFF. The DNA for the CDR3 is TGTGCCATCAGTGACAGGGGGAATACTGAAGCTTTCTTT.